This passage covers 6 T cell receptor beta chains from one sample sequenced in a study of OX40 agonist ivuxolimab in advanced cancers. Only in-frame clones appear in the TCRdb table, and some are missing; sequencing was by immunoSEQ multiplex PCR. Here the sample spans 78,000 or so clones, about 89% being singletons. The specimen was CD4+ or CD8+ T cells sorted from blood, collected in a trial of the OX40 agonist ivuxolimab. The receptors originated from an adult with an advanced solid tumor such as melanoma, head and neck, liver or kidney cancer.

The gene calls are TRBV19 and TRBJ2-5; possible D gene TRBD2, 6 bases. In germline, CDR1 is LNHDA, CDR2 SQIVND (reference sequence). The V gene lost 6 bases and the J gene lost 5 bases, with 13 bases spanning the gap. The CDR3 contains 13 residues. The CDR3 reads CASSRREWETQYF. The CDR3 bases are TGTGCCAGTAGCCGTCGGGAGTGGGAGACCCAGTACTTC.

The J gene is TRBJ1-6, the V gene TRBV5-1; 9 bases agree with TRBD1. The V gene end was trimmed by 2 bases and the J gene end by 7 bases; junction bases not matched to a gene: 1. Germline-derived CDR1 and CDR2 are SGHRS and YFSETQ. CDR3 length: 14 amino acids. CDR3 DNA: TGCGCCAGCAGCTTCGACAGGGGGAATTCACCCCTCCACTTT. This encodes CASSFDRGNSPLHF.

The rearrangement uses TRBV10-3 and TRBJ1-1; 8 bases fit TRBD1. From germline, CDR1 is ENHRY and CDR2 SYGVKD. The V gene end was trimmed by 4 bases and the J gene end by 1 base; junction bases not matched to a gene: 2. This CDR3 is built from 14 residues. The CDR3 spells CAISVGTGNTEAFF. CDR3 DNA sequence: TGTGCCATCAGTGTGGGGACAGGGAACACTGAAGCTTTCTTT.

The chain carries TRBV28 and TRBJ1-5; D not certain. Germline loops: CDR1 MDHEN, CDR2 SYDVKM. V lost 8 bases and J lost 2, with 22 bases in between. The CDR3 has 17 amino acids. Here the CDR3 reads CASQINVSKRGNQPQHF. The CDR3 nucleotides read TGTGCCAGCCAAATAAATGTGTCGAAACGGGGCAATCAGCCCCAGCATTTT. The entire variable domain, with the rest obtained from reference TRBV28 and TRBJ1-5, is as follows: DVKVTQSSRYLVKRTGEKVFLECVQDMDHENMFWYRQDPGLGLRLIYFSYDVKMKEKGDIPEGYSVSREKKERFSLILESASTNQTSMYLCASQINVSKRGNQPQHFGDGTRLSIL.

The CDR3 is CASRFIGSTEAFF. The CDR3 DNA reads as TGTGCCAGCCGATTTATCGGGTCCACTGAAGCTTTCTTT. V gene TRBV18 combines with J gene TRBJ1-1; no clear D. Germline CDR1 reads KGHSH; CDR2 reads LQKENI. The V end was cut by 8 bases, the J end by 4 bases, with 14 bases between. This CDR3 has 13 residues.

CDR3: CASSPDVLSGANVLTF. In nucleotides, the CDR3 is TGTGCCAGCTCACCCGACGTCCTCTCTGGGGCCAACGTCCTGACTTTC. The chain is built from TRBV18 and TRBJ2-6; D ambiguous. This CDR3 has 16 residues. Germline V gene lookup returns CDR1 KGHSH and CDR2 LQKENI. The V and J ends lost 3 bases and 0 bases respectively, with 9 bases between them.